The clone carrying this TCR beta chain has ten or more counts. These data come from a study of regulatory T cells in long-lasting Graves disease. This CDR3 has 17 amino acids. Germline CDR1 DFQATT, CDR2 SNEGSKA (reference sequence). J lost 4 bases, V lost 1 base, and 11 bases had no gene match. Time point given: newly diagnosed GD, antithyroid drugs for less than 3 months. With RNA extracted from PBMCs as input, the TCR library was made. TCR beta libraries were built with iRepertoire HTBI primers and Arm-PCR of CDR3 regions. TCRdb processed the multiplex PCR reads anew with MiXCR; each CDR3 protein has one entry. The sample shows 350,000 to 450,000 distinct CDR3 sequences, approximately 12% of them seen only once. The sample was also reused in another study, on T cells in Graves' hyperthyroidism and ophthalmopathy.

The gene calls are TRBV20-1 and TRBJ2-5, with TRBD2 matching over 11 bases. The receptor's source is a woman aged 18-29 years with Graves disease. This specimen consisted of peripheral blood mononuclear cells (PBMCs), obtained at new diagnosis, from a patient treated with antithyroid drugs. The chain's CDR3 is CSARVLAGGMAVETQYF. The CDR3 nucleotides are TGCAGTGCTAGAGTATTAGCGGGAGGGATGGCTGTAGAGACCCAGTACTTC.